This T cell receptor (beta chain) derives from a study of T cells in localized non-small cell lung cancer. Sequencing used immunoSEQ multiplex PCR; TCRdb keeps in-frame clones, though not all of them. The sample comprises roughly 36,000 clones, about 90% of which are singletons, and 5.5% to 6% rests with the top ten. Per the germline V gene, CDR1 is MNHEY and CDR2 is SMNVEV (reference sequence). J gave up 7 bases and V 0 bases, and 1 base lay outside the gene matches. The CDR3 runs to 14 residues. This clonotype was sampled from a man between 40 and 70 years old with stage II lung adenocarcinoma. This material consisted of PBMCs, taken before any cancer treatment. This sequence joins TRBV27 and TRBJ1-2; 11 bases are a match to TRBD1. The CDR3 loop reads CASSLSGTGGGYTF. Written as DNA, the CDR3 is TGTGCCAGCAGTTTATCGGGGACAGGGGGTGGCTACACCTTC.